This entry lists 3 T cell receptor beta chains sequenced from one sample in a study of blood T cell repertoires in COVID-19. Generated by immunoSEQ multiplex PCR, the TCRdb table keeps only in-frame clones and is missing some. The data show about 340,000 clones, 80% to 90% seen once. Sequenced sample: peripheral blood. The receptors stem from a young man with active or convalescent COVID-19.

V gene TRBV4-3 combines with J gene TRBJ2-1; maybe TRBD2 (6 bases). The V end lost 2 bases, the J end lost 6 bases, and 17 bases lay between the germline ends. The CDR3 loop spans 16 amino acids. Per germline, CDR1 LGHNA and CDR2 YSLEER. DNA of the CDR3: TGCGCCAGCAGCCAATTAGCGGAGAAGGAATTCAATGAGCAGTTCTTC. Its protein is CASSQLAEKEFNEQFF.

The chain is built from TRBV19 and TRBJ1-2, with D possibly matching TRBD1 (6 bases). The CDR3 loop spans 14 amino acids. Germline V gene data show CDR1 as LNHDA and CDR2 as SQIVND (reference sequence). V was shortened by 3 bases and J by 4 bases, with 12 bases between the two germline ends. CDR3 residues: CASSMVSGAYGYTF. CDR3 sequence (DNA): TGTGCCAGTAGTATGGTTTCAGGGGCCTATGGCTACACCTTC.

V is TRBV28 and J is TRBJ1-6; D perhaps matches TRBD1 (5 bases). The germline V and J ends were trimmed by 4 bases and 8 bases, with 12 bases remaining between them. The CDR3 runs to 14 residues. The germline gives CDR1 MDHEN, CDR2 SYDVKM. The CDR3 is CASSYPQEYSPLHF. The DNA for the CDR3 is TGTGCCAGCAGTTACCCACAGGAGTATTCACCCCTCCACTTT.